This is a list of T cell receptor beta chains from one sample in a study of T cells in Graves' hyperthyroidism and ophthalmopathy. TCRdb reprocessed the multiplex PCR reads via MiXCR and lists one record per CDR3 protein. The top ten hold almost 8% of the sample, which has 250,000 to 300,000 distinct CDR3 sequences, approximately 12% seen once. The sample consisted of blood. These receptor sequences come from a woman in her thirties with Graves' hyperthyroidism that later progressed to Graves' ophthalmopathy. Each CDR3 is given with its conserved first and last residue. The D gene is left open where the match is weak. The size of a clone is reported for some rows only, either as once, few or many, or as a class for expanded clones.

j_call v_call d_call clone_size cdr3_nt cdr3_aa
TRBJ2-3 TRBV24-1 TRBD2 many TGTGCCACCAGTGACTTGCAGTTGGGGCCGACTAGCGGGAGTAAGACAACGCAGTATTTT CATSDLQLGPTSGSKTTQYF
TRBJ1-3 TRBV6-2/TRBV6-3 - - TGTGCCAGCAGCCCGGGGGGAAGCACCATATATTTT CASSPGGSTIYF
TRBJ2-3 TRBV12-3/TRBV12-4 - many TGTGCCAGCAGTCTTCCCCAACAGAACACAGATACGCAGTATTTT CASSLPQQNTDTQYF
TRBJ2-7 TRBV28 - many TGTGCCAGCAGTTCCCCGCAGCTAACCTACGAGCAGTACTTC CASSSPQLTYEQYF
TRBJ2-3 TRBV12-3/TRBV12-4 - many TGTGCCAGCAGGTTAGGGGGTCTGACAGATACGCAGTATTTT CASRLGGLTDTQYF
TRBJ2-3 TRBV24-1 TRBD2 - TGTGCCACCAGTGGAAACAGCGGGAGGGCAACTAGCACAGATACGCAGTATTTT CATSGNSGRATSTDTQYF
TRBJ1-2 TRBV2 - many TGTGCCAGCAGTGGGAGGTCTTACTATGGCTACACCTTC CASSGRSYYGYTF
TRBJ2-7 TRBV2 - many TGTGCCAGCAGTGGAGGGCGGTTTAATTACGAGCAGTACTTC CASSGGRFNYEQYF
TRBJ2-5 TRBV25-1 - few TGTGCCAGCGGAACCGGGACCCCGTACTTC CASGTGTPYF
TRBJ1-1 TRBV3-1 TRBD1 - TGTGCCACCGCGGACAGGGGGCCGGACACTGAAGCTTTCTTT CATADRGPDTEAFF
TRBJ1-6 TRBV15 TRBD1 many TGTGCCACCAGCAGGACCGGGACAGGGAATTCACCCCTCCACTTT CATSRTGTGNSPLHF
TRBJ2-5 TRBV27 TRBD2 many TGTGCCAGCAGTCCGGGGACTAGCGGAGAGGGGGAGACCCAGTACTTC CASSPGTSGEGETQYF
TRBJ2-5 TRBV5-4 - many TGTGCCAGCAGCTCAAAACTGGGGCCAACTCAAGAGACCCAGTACTTC CASSSKLGPTQETQYF
TRBJ2-5 TRBV28 TRBD1 once TGTGCCAGCAGGCTACAGGGGGTAGTCCAAGAGACCCAGTACTTC CASRLQGVVQETQYF
TRBJ2-3 TRBV5-1 TRBD2 many TGCGCCAGCAGCATGGGACTAGCGCAATACACAGATACGCAGTATTTT CASSMGLAQYTDTQYF
TRBJ2-3 TRBV20-1 - few TGCAGTGCTAGTGTTCCGGGTGGGCGACCTTCTAGCACAGATACGCAGTATTTT CSASVPGGRPSSTDTQYF
TRBJ2-1 TRBV13 TRBD2 - TGTGCCAGCAGCCCCGCCGGGACTAGCGGGAGCTCCTACAATGAGCAGTTCTTC CASSPAGTSGSSYNEQFF
TRBJ1-1 TRBV28 TRBD1 many TGTGCCAGCAGTTCGCATCAGGGGGCGCAGAAAGCTTTCTTT CASSSHQGAQKAFF
TRBJ2-1 TRBV27 TRBD1 - TGTGCCAGCAGTGTCTACAGGGGCAATGAGCAGTTCTTC CASSVYRGNEQFF
TRBJ2-1 TRBV6-2/TRBV6-3 - many TGTGCCAGCAGTTTCCCCACGACAGGGACTCGCTACAATGAGCAGTTCTTC CASSFPTTGTRYNEQFF
TRBJ1-1 TRBV5-6 TRBD1 - TGTGCCAGCAGCGGGACAGGTTCGTTGAACACTGAAGCTTTCTTT CASSGTGSLNTEAFF
TRBJ1-5 TRBV28 - many TGTGCCAGCAGTTTGATAGCTGGGAGATATAGCAATCAGCCCCAGCATTTT CASSLIAGRYSNQPQHF
TRBJ2-1 TRBV6-1 - - TGTGCCAGCATAAAAGCAGGGGCCTCGGGGAATGAGCAGTTCTTC CASIKAGASGNEQFF
TRBJ1-1 TRBV7-3 - many TGTGCCAGCAGCTCGGGGCCAAACACTGAAGCTTTCTTT CASSSGPNTEAFF
TRBJ2-1 TRBV12-3/TRBV12-4 TRBD2 many TGTGCCAGCAGCCAGCGGGAGCGACGCAATGAGCAGTTCTTC CASSQRERRNEQFF
TRBJ1-5 TRBV28 - many TGTGCCAGCAAACAGGGAGGTAGCGGGAATCAGCCCCAGCATTTT CASKQGGSGNQPQHF
TRBJ1-5 TRBV27 TRBD1 many TGTGCCAGCAGTTTTTCAGGGGGAGGTCAGCCCCAGCATTTT CASSFSGGGQPQHF
TRBJ2-3 TRBV7-8 - many TGTGCCAGCAGCTTAGGCACCTGGGGCCCGAGGAGCACAGATACGCAGTATTTT CASSLGTWGPRSTDTQYF
TRBJ1-2 TRBV27 - - TGTGCCGGCAGTATAACCGCGGGAAATAACTATGGCTACACCTTC CAGSITAGNNYGYTF
TRBJ2-1 TRBV6-1 TRBD1 many TGTGCCAGCAGTCCTCAGGGACAGATCTCCTACAATGAGCAGTTCTTC CASSPQGQISYNEQFF
TRBJ2-2 TRBV3-1 TRBD1 many TGTGCCAGCAACAGGGGGGTTAACACCGGGGAGCTGTTTTTT CASNRGVNTGELFF
TRBJ1-5 TRBV4-2 - many TGTGCCAGCAGCCAAGTGGGCAGGGCTGGCCAGCCCCAGCATTTT CASSQVGRAGQPQHF
TRBJ2-1 TRBV28 TRBD2 many TGTGCCAGCAGTGGATGGACTAGCGGGAGAAACCACAATGAGCAGTTCTTC CASSGWTSGRNHNEQFF
TRBJ2-7 TRBV7-6 TRBD1 - TGTGCCAGCAGCCGAGGACAGGGTGCCAGCTCCTACAACGAGCAGTACTTC CASSRGQGASSYNEQYF
TRBJ1-1 TRBV27 - many TGTGCCAGCAGTGGGACGGTCAGAACTGAAGCTTTCTTT CASSGTVRTEAFF
TRBJ2-7 TRBV6-1 - many TGTGCCAGCAGTCCAGACACAGGGAGTAGGCAGTACTTC CASSPDTGSRQYF
TRBJ2-5 TRBV5-5 - few TGTGCCAGCAGCTTGTGGGCGACCTGGGAGACCCAGTACTTC CASSLWATWETQYF
TRBJ1-5 TRBV2 - few TGTGCCAGCAGTGACTGGGACATTAGCAATCAGCCCCAGCATTTT CASSDWDISNQPQHF
TRBJ2-1 TRBV7-9 - many TGTGCCAGCAGCACTCCCCCCCGGGGCATAACCTACAATGAGCAGTTCTTC CASSTPPRGITYNEQFF
TRBJ1-2 TRBV7-7 - many TGTGCTAGCAGCTTGGGGGGACTACTTCCCCGTGGCTACACCTTC CASSLGGLLPRGYTF
TRBJ2-2 TRBV7-9 TRBD1 many TGTGCCAGCAGCTCCACAGGGGGCGCGGACACCGGGGAGCTGTTTTTT CASSSTGGADTGELFF
TRBJ2-7 TRBV13 TRBD1 many TGTGCCAGCAGCTTAGGGGGACAGGGAGCTTTCGAGCAGTACTTC CASSLGGQGAFEQYF
TRBJ2-7 TRBV5-4 TRBD2 many TGTGCCAGCAGCTTGAGCGGGAGGGCTGGGTCCTACGAGCAGTACTTC CASSLSGRAGSYEQYF
TRBJ2-7 TRBV7-2 - many TGTGCCAGCAGCCCAATGGGGTACAACGAGCAGTACTTC CASSPMGYNEQYF
TRBJ2-7 TRBV6-2/TRBV6-3 - - TGTGCCAGCAGTTACCGGGTCAGGGGCTACGAGCAGTACTTC CASSYRVRGYEQYF
TRBJ2-7 TRBV6-1 - many TGTGCCAGCAGTGACTCGTCTAGTCTGTACGAGCAGTACTTC CASSDSSSLYEQYF
TRBJ2-7 TRBV4-2 - few TGTGCCAGCAGCCCGATAAAATCCGGGACAGGGCCTAGCGGGATGAGCTACGAGCAGTACTTC CASSPIKSGTGPSGMSYEQYF
TRBJ1-6 TRBV19 TRBD1 - TGTGCCAGTAGTTACCAGACAGGGCTAGGGTCACCCCTCCACTTT CASSYQTGLGSPLHF
TRBJ2-7 TRBV4-3 - many TGCGCCAGCAGCCAAGATCCCCAGGGGCCCTACGAGCAGTACTTC CASSQDPQGPYEQYF
TRBJ2-7 TRBV2 - many TGTGCCAGCAAGGACGGCCTCACTAGCTACGAGCAGTACTTC CASKDGLTSYEQYF
TRBJ1-5 TRBV6-2/TRBV6-3 - many TGTGCCAGCAGTCTTACCACGGACAGTCTCGGGCATTTT CASSLTTDSLGHF
TRBJ1-6 TRBV15 - many TGTGCCACCAGCAGAGACGGGACTTACATATCACCCCTCCACTTT CATSRDGTYISPLHF
TRBJ2-1 TRBV18 TRBD1 - TGTGCCAGCTCACCGGGGACAGGGGGCGGAACTTACAATGAGCAGTTCTTC CASSPGTGGGTYNEQFF
TRBJ2-7 TRBV20-1 TRBD1 many TGCAGTGCTCGGACAGGGCCCTACGAGCAGTACTTC CSARTGPYEQYF
TRBJ1-1 TRBV5-6 - many TGTGCCAGCAGCTTGGAGGTGGGGGTGAACACTGAAGCTTTCTTT CASSLEVGVNTEAFF
TRBJ2-5 TRBV5-1 TRBD1 few TGCGCCAGCAGCTTGACGACAGGGGGCGCGGAGACCCAGTACTTC CASSLTTGGAETQYF
TRBJ2-7 TRBV6-2/TRBV6-3 - - TGTGCCAGCAGTACCAGGAGCTTCAGCTCCTACGAGCAGTACTTC CASSTRSFSSYEQYF
TRBJ2-2 TRBV28 - many TGTGCCAGCAGTCCCGGGACCCCAGGGGGGGAGCTGTTTTTT CASSPGTPGGELFF
TRBJ1-1 TRBV25-1 - many TGTGCCAGCAGTGAATGGTTAGGGGCGGTTACCGAAGCTTTCTTT CASSEWLGAVTEAFF